Listed below are T cell receptor beta chains from one sample, sequenced in a study of siplizumab effects on memory and regulatory T cells. TCRdb keeps only in-frame clones here, not all; method: immunoSEQ multiplex PCR. This table holds approximately 68,000 clones, about 90% found once. The sequenced material came from CD8+ T cells sorted from blood. The origin of the receptors is a human donor in good health. Each CDR3 is given with its conserved first and last residue. Each record gives: clone size, J gene, D gene, V gene, CDR3 protein, CDR3 DNA. A D gene is named only where the DNA matches it firmly. Clone size, where shown, is once, few, many, or a class for clones that have expanded.

-,TRBJ1-2,-,TRBV9,CASSPSRGPNYGYTF,TGTGCCAGCAGCCCTAGTCGGGGCCCGAACTATGGCTACACCTTC
few,TRBJ2-6,-,TRBV30,CAWDSLPPSGANVLTF,TGTGCCTGGGACTCTCTTCCGCCCTCTGGGGCCAACGTCCTGACTTTC
-,TRBJ2-3,-,TRBV4-1,CASSPWQSTDTQYF,TGCGCCAGCAGCCCCTGGCAAAGCACAGATACGCAGTATTTT
-,TRBJ2-2,TRBD1,TRBV5-8,CASSLRDRHTGELFF,TGTGCCAGCAGCTTGAGGGACAGACACACCGGGGAGCTGTTTTTT
few,TRBJ1-1,TRBD1,TRBV28,CASSFRGSRTEAFF,TGTGCCAGCAGTTTCAGGGGGTCGCGCACTGAAGCTTTCTTT
-,TRBJ2-5,-,TRBV9,CASSVDLRGGPETQYF,TGTGCCAGCAGCGTAGATCTCAGGGGGGGCCCAGAGACCCAGTACTTC
-,TRBJ2-2,TRBD1,TRBV4-1,CASSQERQGGTGELFF,TGCGCCAGCAGCCAAGAACGACAGGGGGGCACCGGGGAGCTGTTTTTT
-,TRBJ2-2,-,TRBV19,CASLPGLNTGELFF,TGTGCCAGTCTTCCTGGGTTGAACACCGGGGAGCTGTTTTTT
-,TRBJ1-1,-,TRBV7-9,CASSSGPVLGNTEAFF,TGTGCCAGCAGCTCGGGACCCGTCTTAGGAAACACTGAAGCTTTCTTT
-,TRBJ1-1,-,TRBV6-6,CASSYSYSLNTEAFF,TGTGCCAGCAGTTACAGCTACAGCCTGAACACTGAAGCTTTCTTT
once,TRBJ1-1,-,TRBV9,CASSVAGDEAFF,TGTGCCAGCAGCGTAGCTGGCGATGAAGCTTTCTTT
-,TRBJ1-1,-,TRBV19,CASSIGPVDGAMNTEAFF,TGTGCCAGTAGTATAGGCCCCGTTGACGGTGCTATGAACACTGAAGCTTTCTTT
-,TRBJ2-7,-,TRBV5-1,CASSLLIDRPYEQYF,TGCGCCAGCAGCTTGTTGATCGACAGGCCCTACGAGCAGTACTTC
-,TRBJ2-1,-,TRBV2,CASSWDTASNEQFF,TGTGCCAGCAGTTGGGACACCGCTTCCAATGAGCAGTTCTTC
-,TRBJ2-7,TRBD1,TRBV9,CASSAGTGESYEQYF,TGTGCCAGCAGCGCTGGGACAGGGGAATCCTACGAGCAGTACTTC
-,TRBJ1-1,TRBD1,TRBV14,CASSLRTGDLTEAFF,TGTGCCAGCAGCCTAAGGACAGGGGATCTCACTGAAGCTTTCTTT
few,TRBJ2-7,TRBD2,TRBV27,CASSLGTSGTYEQYF,TGTGCCAGCAGTTTAGGGACTAGCGGTACCTACGAGCAGTACTTC
-,TRBJ2-5,-,TRBV5-1,CASSWTTPYRVDQETQYF,TGCGCCAGCAGCTGGACTACTCCATACAGGGTGGACCAAGAGACCCAGTACTTC
-,TRBJ2-3,TRBD2,TRBV6-1,CASRGLAGGPDTQYF,TGTGCCAGCAGGGGACTAGCGGGGGGGCCAGATACGCAGTATTTT
-,TRBJ2-7,TRBD1,TRBV7-9,CASSPLGQLDYEQYF,TGTGCCAGCAGCCCTTTGGGACAGCTTGATTACGAGCAGTACTTC
-,TRBJ2-1,TRBD2,TRBV18,CASSPGGLSFEQFF,TGTGCCAGCTCGCCGGGAGGACTATCTTTTGAGCAGTTCTTC
once,TRBJ2-1,-,TRBV5-1,CASSLVDSSYNEQFF,TGCGCCAGCAGCTTGGTAGACAGCTCCTACAATGAGCAGTTCTTC
-,TRBJ2-3,-,TRBV4-1,CASSQAQGTDTQYF,TGCGCCAGCAGCCAGGCACAGGGCACAGATACGCAGTATTTT
-,TRBJ2-2,-,TRBV7-9,CASSSTTGPNTGELFF,TGTGCCAGCAGCTCCACAACAGGGCCCAACACCGGGGAGCTGTTTTTT
-,TRBJ2-1,-,TRBV5-1,CASSFTNEQFF,TGCGCCAGCAGCTTTACCAATGAGCAGTTCTTC
-,TRBJ2-1,-,TRBV6-5,CASSGGGPEYNEQFF,TGTGCCAGCAGTGGCGGGGGCCCAGAATACAATGAGCAGTTCTTC
-,TRBJ2-3,-,TRBV25-1,CASSESRDVWNTDTQYF,TGTGCCAGCAGTGAAAGCCGGGACGTTTGGAACACAGATACGCAGTATTTT
-,TRBJ2-1,-,TRBV4-2,CASSPGSVYNEQFF,TGTGCCAGCAGCCCCGGTAGTGTCTACAATGAGCAGTTCTTC
-,TRBJ1-6,-,TRBV5-1,CASSWGENNSPLHF,TGCGCCAGCAGCTGGGGGGAAAATAATTCACCCCTCCACTTT
-,TRBJ1-1,-,TRBV9,CASSVVKGPGNTEAFF,TGTGCCAGCAGCGTAGTGAAGGGGCCAGGGAACACTGAAGCTTTCTTT
-,TRBJ2-7,-,TRBV14,CASSQERVGF,TGTGCCAGCAGCCAAGAGAGGGTAGGCTTC
once,TRBJ2-1,TRBD1,TRBV6-1,CASSPGQSYEQFF,TGTGCCAGCAGCCCGGGACAGAGCTATGAGCAGTTCTTC
-,TRBJ2-3,-,TRBV7-9,CASSHYPGPLEADTQYF,TGTGCCAGCAGCCACTACCCGGGACCCCTTGAGGCAGATACGCAGTATTTT
-,TRBJ2-7,TRBD1,TRBV27,CASSYRGTYEQYF,TGTGCCAGCAGTTACAGGGGGACCTACGAGCAGTACTTC
-,TRBJ1-2,-,TRBV7-2,CASSLEYTAGYTF,TGTGCCAGCAGCTTAGAATATACCGCTGGCTACACCTTC
-,TRBJ1-2,-,TRBV2,CAGQSLEGRNYGYTF,TGTGCCGGCCAAAGTCTAGAGGGGCGCAACTATGGCTACACCTTC
-,TRBJ2-6,-,TRBV7-9,CASSSTGTSDSGANVLTF,TGTGCCAGCAGCTCCACCGGGACATCAGACTCTGGGGCCAACGTCCTGACTTTC